The table lists the clone carrying this T cell receptor (beta chain) with many counts. The antigen remains unidentified. This sample stems from a study of regulatory T cells in long-lasting Graves disease. Study-level findings and limits: Comparison showed that persistent patients shared more public clonotypes (2,741) than new patients (around 1,000).

Through Arm-PCR of CDR3 regions and iRepertoire HTBI primers, TCR beta libraries were built. MiXCR, run by TCRdb on the multiplex PCR reads, gives a single entry per CDR3 protein. Among around 500,000 distinct CDR3 sequences listed, approximately 12% were seen once. Time point of the sample: newly diagnosed GD, antithyroid drugs for less than 3 months. From RNA extracted from PBMCs, the TCR library was made. The V and J ends lost 4 bases and 1 base respectively, with 16 bases between them. The CDR3 has 16 amino acids. Germline values: CDR1 KGHSH, CDR2 LQKENI. The sample also formed part of further work on T cells in Graves' hyperthyroidism and ophthalmopathy.

V gene TRBV18 combines with J gene TRBJ1-1, with unresolved D. The material sequenced was peripheral blood mononuclear cells (PBMCs), taken at new diagnosis, from a patient treated with antithyroid drugs. The receptor's source is a woman in her 30s with Graves disease. Written as DNA, the CDR3 is TGTGCCAGCTCACTCGCGGCCCCCGAGGCGAACACTGAAGCTTTCTTT. It translates to CASSLAAPEANTEAFF.